Listed here is a single TCR beta chain. Its antigen is as yet unknown. Stated time point: after dendritic cell vaccination, including at tumor progression/relapse. PBMC were collected before vaccination, two weeks after the third vaccination, and at progression. The data are from a study of glioma-infiltrating T cells after dendritic cell vaccination. Looking at the study overall: Autologous tumor lysate was loaded overnight onto monocyte-derived dendritic cells grown approximately seven days with IL-4 and GM-CSF. Whole-study findings and limits: Survival was not directly related to TCR clonality in these patients.

Primers: 60 V beta forward and 13 J beta reverse. Assay: immunoSEQ multiplex PCR; the TCRdb copy retains only in-frame clones and omits some. The sample contains about 110,000 clones, 90% of which appear only once. Trimming removed 5 bases at V and 9 bases at J, with 26 bases between. CDR1 is LNHDA and CDR2 is SQIVND in the germline V gene (reference sequence). The CDR3 has 17 amino acids. Source: blood, taken after dendritic cell vaccination. The chain couples TRBV19 to TRBJ1-5; no clear D. This clonotype was sampled from a human donor with glioblastoma. As DNA, the CDR3 is TGTGCCAGTAGTTCAGCGGGTCCGGACCGAAGAATGGGGCCCCAGCATTTT. It yields the protein CASSSAGPDRRMGPQHF.